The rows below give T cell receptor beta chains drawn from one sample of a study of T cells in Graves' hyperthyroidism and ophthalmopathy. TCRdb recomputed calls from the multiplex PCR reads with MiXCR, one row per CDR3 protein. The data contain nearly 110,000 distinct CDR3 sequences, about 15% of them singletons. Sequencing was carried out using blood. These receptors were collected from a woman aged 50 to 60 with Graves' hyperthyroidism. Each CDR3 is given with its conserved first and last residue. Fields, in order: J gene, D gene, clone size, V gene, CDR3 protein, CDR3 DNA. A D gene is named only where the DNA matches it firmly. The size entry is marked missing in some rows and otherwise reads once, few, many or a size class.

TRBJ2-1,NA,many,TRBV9,CASSVDPGSGEQFF,TGTGCCAGCAGCGTAGACCCAGGAAGTGGTGAGCAGTTCTTC
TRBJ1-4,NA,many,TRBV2,CASIQQFRGSGNEKLFF,TGTGCCAGCATTCAGCAATTTCGGGGGTCCGGTAATGAAAAACTGTTTTTT
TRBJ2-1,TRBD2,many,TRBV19,CASRTSGSSYNEQFF,TGTGCCAGCCGGACTAGCGGGAGCTCCTACAATGAGCAGTTCTTC
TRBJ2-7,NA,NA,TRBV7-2,CASSPGTLREQYF,TGTGCCAGCAGCCCTGGGACTTTGCGGGAGCAGTACTTC
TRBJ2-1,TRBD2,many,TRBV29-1,CSARTGLADYNEQFF,TGCAGCGCCCGGACGGGACTAGCGGACTACAATGAGCAGTTCTTC
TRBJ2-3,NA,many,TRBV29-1,CSVDEWKRGTDTQYF,TGCAGCGTTGACGAGTGGAAGCGGGGCACAGATACGCAGTATTTT
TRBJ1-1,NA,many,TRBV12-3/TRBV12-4,CASSSGTKNTEAFF,TGTGCCAGCAGTTCCGGGACAAAGAACACTGAAGCTTTCTTT
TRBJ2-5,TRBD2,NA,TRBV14,CASSQGSSGRQETQYF,TGTGCCAGCAGCCAAGGTTCTAGCGGGAGGCAAGAGACCCAGTACTTC
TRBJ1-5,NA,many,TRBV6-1,CASSSGLGIREPQHF,TGTGCCAGCAGTTCCGGTCTCGGAATAAGGGAGCCCCAGCATTTT
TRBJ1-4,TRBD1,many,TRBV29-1,CSVVVQGASEKLFF,TGCAGCGTTGTAGTACAGGGGGCTAGTGAAAAACTGTTTTTT
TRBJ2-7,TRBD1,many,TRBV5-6,CASTRTGDSGDEQYF,TGTGCCAGCACCCGGACAGGGGACAGTGGGGACGAGCAGTACTTC